The 23 T cell receptor beta chains reported below all come from one sample, sequenced in a study of cytomegalovirus exposure and HLA in healthy donors. The PCR ran on 60 Vbeta and 13 Jbeta primers. TCRdb keeps only in-frame clones here, not all; method: immunoSEQ multiplex PCR. The sample consists of around 100,000 clones, 70% of them appearing once. The sample consisted of PBMCs. The receptors were sampled from a man aged 35-49 years in good health and CMV-seropositive.

In the case of this clone: Compared with germline, one end of the junction differs, possibly owing to a read error. This sequence joins TRBV11-2 and TRBJ2-3; D is perhaps TRBD2 (6 bases). Germline CDR1 and CDR2: SGHAT and FQNNGV. There are 13 residues in the CDR3. The CDR3 coding sequence is TGTGCCAGCAGCTACACTAGCACCGATACGCAGTATTTT. Translation: CASSYTSTDTQYF.

The rearrangement joins TRBV14 to TRBJ2-2, with 9 bases that match TRBD2. Germline-derived CDR1 and CDR2 are SGHDN and FVKESK. The V and J ends lost 0 bases and 3 bases, in that order; junction bases with no gene match: 5. The CDR3 has 17 residues. The CDR3 nucleotides read TGTGCCAGCAGCCAAGATCTCCTAGCGGGATACACCGGGGAGCTGTTTTTT. Its translation is CASSQDLLAGYTGELFF.

V and J are TRBV4-3 and TRBJ2-2; 9 bases match TRBD2. This CDR3 is built from 14 residues. CDR1 and CDR2 (germline): LGHNA, YSLEER. With V trimmed by 3 bases and J by 5 bases, 1 base remained unmatched. The CDR3 DNA reads TGCGCCAGCAGCCAGCTAGCGGGGACCGGGGAGCTGTTTTTT. The encoded protein is CASSQLAGTGELFF.

This chain links TRBV28 with TRBJ2-2; TRBD2 aligns across 11 bases. Losses at the gene ends were 6 bases for V and 7 bases for J; bases not matched to a gene: 13. Germline V gives CDR1 MDHEN, CDR2 SYDVKM. The CDR3 sequence is 17 residues long. The CDR3 DNA sequence: TGTGCCAGCAGGGTAGCGGGAGGGCCCGTAAGGGTCGGGGAGCTGTTTTTT. Protein: CASRVAGGPVRVGELFF.

This clone has a handful of counts. The chain links TRBV5-1 to TRBJ1-1; D is unresolved. Trimming pared 0 bases from V and 1 base from J, leaving 7 bases between. CDR1 is SGHRS and CDR2 is YFSETQ in the germline V gene. CDR3 length: 14 residues. DNA of the CDR3: TGCGCCAGCAGCTTGGATGGGCCGAACACTGAAGCTTTCTTT. It is translated as CASSLDGPNTEAFF. Looking up the rest from reference TRBV5-1 and TRBJ1-1 gives the full variable domain: KAGVTQTPRYLIKTRGQQVTLSCSPISGHRSVSWYQQTPGQGLQFLFEYFSETQRNKGNFPGRFSGRQFSNSRSEMNVSTLELGDSALYLCASSLDGPNTEAFFGQGTRLTVV.

The chain uses TRBV5-4 and TRBJ1-4; 8 bases are shared with TRBD1. From germline, CDR1 is SGHNT and CDR2 YYREEE (reference sequence). V was pared by 4 bases and J by 2 bases, with 1 base of the junction left unmatched. This CDR3 is built from 14 residues. CDR3 sequence reads: CASSRDRTNEKLFF. The CDR3 coding sequence is TGTGCCAGCAGCCGGGACAGGACTAATGAAAAACTGTTTTTT.

The chain recombines TRBV6-5 with TRBJ2-3, with 8 positions matching TRBD2. The length of the CDR3 is 15 residues. V lost 4 bases and J lost 2; bases outside the gene matches: 5. Germline V CDR1 and CDR2: MNHEY, SVGAGI. The CDR3 sequence is CASSLRLASTDTQYF. DNA for the CDR3: TGTGCCAGCAGTTTAAGACTAGCGTCCACAGATACGCAGTATTTT.

The chain uses TRBV7-6 and TRBJ2-7; 10 nucleotides align to TRBD2. Germline V gene sequence: CDR1 SGHVS, CDR2 FNYEAQ. This CDR3 contains 17 residues. J gave up 2 bases and V 5 bases, and 12 bases lay outside the gene matches. The CDR3 loop is CASSPTRGTSVPYEQYV. The CDR3 region has the DNA TGTGCCAGCAGCCCGACGAGGGGGACTAGCGTACCCTACGAGCAGTACGTC.

This chain connects TRBV6-1 to TRBJ2-1; 9 bases are shared with TRBD2. Trimming at V came to 7 bases and at J to 9 bases, leaving 4 bases not matched to a gene. This CDR3 has 12 residues. Looked up from germline, CDR1 is MNHNS and CDR2 is SASEGT. CDR3 bases: TGTGCCAGCATCCTAGCGGGAACTGAGCAGTTCTTC. It specifies CASILAGTEQFF.

This clone occurred a few times. Different DNA sequences within this sample yield the same CDR3. The chain carries TRBV6-6 and TRBJ1-1; D gene uncertain. V was pared by 2 bases and J by 0 bases, with 7 bases between. The CDR3 consists of 14 residues. Germline values: CDR1 MNHNY, CDR2 SVGAGI (reference sequence). The CDR3 DNA reads TGTGCCAGCAGTTACGGGCACCTGAACACTGAAGCTTTCTTT. This codes for CASSYGHLNTEAFF.

The gene calls are TRBV6-8 and TRBJ2-7; tentatively, D is TRBD2 (5 bases). Germline-derived CDR1 and CDR2 are MNHGY and SAAAGT. V dropped 5 bases and J dropped 3 bases, with 17 bases sitting between them. This CDR3 contains 15 residues. The CDR3 protein is CASSRWTGSYYEQYV. DNA for the CDR3: TGTGCCAGCAGTCGGTGGACGGGATCTTACTACGAGCAGTACGTC.

The chain uses TRBV29-1 and TRBJ1-5, with D perhaps TRBD1 (5 bases). This CDR3 has 15 residues. Trimming stripped 4 bases from V and 2 bases from J, with 15 bases between. CDR1 SQVTM and CDR2 ANQGSEA come from the germline V gene. DNA for the CDR3: TGCAGCGTTGTCCAGGGTGGGTTTGGCAATCAGCCCCAGCATTTT. Residues: CSVVQGGFGNQPQHF.

The sample holds a few counts of this clone. The rearrangement uses TRBV9 and TRBJ1-4; 11 bases map to TRBD1. Per germline, CDR1 SGDLS and CDR2 YYNGEE. Unmatched junction bases numbered 9, after V lost 3 bases and J lost 8 bases. The CDR3 consists of 16 residues. DNA for the CDR3: TGTGCCAGCAGCGCCCGACCCGGACAGGGGGCCGAAAAACTGTTTTTT. Amino acid sequence: CASSARPGQGAEKLFF.

This clone occurred a few times. The chain has TRBV25-1 and TRBJ2-7, with 7 bases fitting TRBD1. The germline CDR1 and CDR2 sequences are MGHDK and SYGVNS. The CDR3 extends over 16 amino acids. V lost 6 bases to trimming and J lost 2 bases; unmatched junction nucleotides: 13. CDR3 in DNA: TGTGCCAGCAGCTTACCCGGGACAGCCCGGGCCTACGAGCAGTACTTC. This translates into CASSLPGTARAYEQYF.

The CDR3 is CASSLGTGNADTQYF. The CDR3, as DNA: TGTGCCAGCAGCTTAGGGACAGGGAACGCAGATACGCAGTATTTT. This chain uses TRBV7-8 with TRBJ2-3, with 8 bases that match TRBD1. The trim removed 1 base at V and 4 bases at J, leaving 4 bases unmatched. Germline V gene lookup returns CDR1 SGHVS and CDR2 FQNEAQ. The CDR3 consists of 15 residues.

Notes on this clone: The junction does not match germline at one end; this may be a read error. The chain links TRBV2 to TRBJ2-1, with TRBD2 matching over 9 bases. The germline V gene has CDR1 SNHLY and CDR2 FYNNEI. The length of the CDR3 is 14 residues. For the CDR3, the DNA is TGTGCTAGCACACTAGCGGGCTCCTACAATGAGCAGTTCTTC. Its translation is CASTLAGSYNEQFF.

V is TRBV18 and J is TRBJ1-2; D is uncertain. The germline CDR1 and CDR2 sequences are KGHSH and LQKENI. The CDR3 has 14 residues. V was pared by 0 bases and J by 4 bases, with 9 bases between. Here the CDR3 reads CASSPPAGGYGYTF. In DNA form, the CDR3 reads TGTGCCAGCTCACCACCGGCCGGAGGCTATGGCTACACCTTC.

Comment on this clone: Different DNA sequences within this sample yield the same CDR3. The chain combines TRBV29-1 with TRBJ1-1; D is perhaps TRBD1 (6 bases). From germline, CDR1 is SQVTM and CDR2 ANQGSEA. The V end was cut by 6 bases, the J end by 2 bases, with 10 bases between. The CDR3 spans 12 residues. CDR3 region: CSVGGLNTEAFF. Here the CDR3 DNA reads TGCAGCGTCGGGGGGCTTAACACTGAAGCTTTCTTT.

The table lists this clone with a few counts. The chain joins TRBV6-1 to TRBJ1-5, with a possible D match to TRBD1 (5 bases). CDR3 length: 14 amino acids. V was clipped by 0 bases and J by 7 bases, with 10 bases between them. From germline, CDR1 is MNHNS and CDR2 SASEGT. CDR3 loop: CASSEAGGTQPQHF. Written as DNA, the CDR3 is TGTGCCAGCAGTGAAGCGGGGGGAACGCAGCCCCAGCATTTT.

The rearrangement joins TRBV6-1 to TRBJ1-1; D is unresolved. Trimming removed 0 bases from V and 1 base from J, with 9 bases in between. Germline-derived CDR1 and CDR2 are MNHNS and SASEGT. This CDR3 has 15 amino acids. The CDR3 loop is CASSEAYSPNTEAFF. CDR3 sequence (DNA): TGTGCCAGCAGTGAAGCGTACAGTCCGAACACTGAAGCTTTCTTT.

The rearrangement joins TRBV6-6 to TRBJ2-1, with 7 bases lining up with TRBD1. J lost 15 bases, V lost 8 bases, and 10 bases had no gene match. The germline V gene has CDR1 MNHNY and CDR2 SVGAGI (reference sequence). The CDR3 sequence is 11 residues long. The CDR3 DNA is TGTGCCAGCTCCGGGGACAGTTGGTCGTTCTTC. Translation gives CASSGDSWSFF.

The chain couples TRBV11-2 to TRBJ2-7, with 10 bases that match TRBD1. Germline trimming cut 5 bases from V and 6 bases from J; bases unmatched to any gene: 4. The V gene's germline CDR1 is SGHAT and CDR2 FQNNGV. CDR3 length equals 13 residues. CDR3 loop: CASSRDRGLEQYF. For the CDR3, the DNA is TGTGCCAGCAGCAGAGACAGGGGGCTCGAGCAGTACTTC.

Only a few counts were recorded for this clone. The genes are TRBV9 and TRBJ2-1; 8 bases fit TRBD2. This CDR3 has 15 residues. The V gene end was trimmed by 1 base and the J gene end by 4 bases; junction bases not matched to a gene: 4. CDR1 is SGDLS and CDR2 is YYNGEE in the germline V gene. In DNA, the CDR3 is TGTGCCAGCAGCGTACCGCCTAGCGGGTACAATGAGCAGTTCTTC. Translating gives CASSVPPSGYNEQFF. Full variable domain (remainder filled in from reference TRBV9 and TRBJ2-1): DSGVTQTPKHLITATGQRVTLRCSPRSGDLSVYWYQQSLDQGLQFLIQYYNGEERAKGNILERFSAQQFPDLHSELNLSSLELGDSALYFCASSVPPSGYNEQFFGPGTRLTVL.